Following are 31 T cell receptor beta chains from one sample sequenced in a study of T-cell reconstitution after alpha-beta-depleted transplantation in children. Library preparation (for TCRbeta) was performed with unique molecular identifiers. TCRdb re-analysed the PCR reads in MiXCR, keeping a single row per CDR3 protein. The sample consists of approximately 220,000 distinct CDR3 sequences, roughly a sixth of them appearing once. Sequences were derived from PBMCs, mostly from graft donor cells, sampled 360 days after TCRalphabeta/CD19-depleted stem cell transplant. These receptors all come from a male patient aged 2-9 years who had a stem cell transplant for acute lymphoblastic leukemia, so the T cells may come from the graft donor.

This sequence joins TRBV18 and TRBJ2-1; 7 bases are shared with TRBD1. CDR3 length: 16 amino acids. Losses at the gene ends were 7 bases for V and 6 bases for J; bases not matched to a gene: 15. CDR1 is KGHSH, CDR2 LQKENI, per germline. The CDR3 sequence is CASWTTGAGVANEQFF. The DNA for the CDR3 is TGTGCCAGCTGGACCACAGGGGCAGGGGTCGCCAATGAGCAGTTCTTC. The full variable domain, with the rest looked up from reference TRBV18 and TRBJ2-1, is NAGVMQNPRHLVRRRGQEARLRCSPMKGHSHVYWYRQLPEEGLKFMVYLQKENIIDESGMPKERFSAEFPKEGPSILRIQQVVRGDSAAYFCASWTTGAGVANEQFFGPGTRLTVL.

This sequence joins TRBV12-3 or TRBV12-4 and TRBJ2-7; D tentatively reads TRBD1 or TRBD2 (6 bases each). V lost 6 bases and J 12 bases, leaving 18 bases between the germline ends. This CDR3 has 12 residues. The CDR3 reads CASSPGGGLLYF. The DNA of the CDR3 is TGTGCCAGCAGCCCTGGAGGGGGATTGTTGTACTTC.

This clonotype was counted at least ten times. The genes are TRBV5-6 and TRBJ1-1; D not certain. Germline loops: CDR1 SGHDT, CDR2 YYEEEE. V lost 2 bases and J lost 5, with 16 bases in between. The CDR3 covers 15 residues. CDR3 in amino acids: CASSFFGPRGTEAFF. CDR3 sequence (DNA): TGTGCCAGCAGCTTCTTTGGACCCCGAGGGACTGAAGCTTTCTTT.

This clonotype has a handful of counts. J is TRBJ1-3 and V is TRBV20-1, with D possibly TRBD1 on 5 matching bases. The CDR3 spans 12 residues. Germline CDR1 reads DFQATT; CDR2 reads SNEGSKA (reference sequence). Trimming took off 4 bases at V and 8 bases at J, with 12 bases between the two ends. The CDR3 sequence: CSAIREWDTIYF. The CDR3 bases are TGCAGTGCTATCAGGGAGTGGGACACCATATATTTT.

This clonotype was found a few times. The V call is TRBV2, the J call TRBJ1-1; D remains unclear. V lost 7 bases and J 2 bases, leaving 11 bases between the germline ends. This CDR3 comprises 13 residues. Germline lookup yields CDR1 SNHLY and CDR2 FYNNEI. CDR3 residues: CASTEGVNTEAFF. The CDR3 DNA follows: TGTGCCAGCACGGAAGGAGTTAACACTGAAGCTTTCTTT.

CDR3 loop: CASSQEDGSYEQYF. The CDR3, as DNA: TGTGCCAGCAGCCAAGAAGACGGATCCTACGAGCAGTACTTC. V usage is TRBV4-2 and J usage is TRBJ2-7; D gene unclear. V was trimmed by 0 bases and J by 1 base, leaving 7 bases between them. Per germline, CDR1 LGHNA and CDR2 YNFKEQ. This CDR3 is built from 14 residues.

This clonotype was counted between two and nine times. The rearrangement joins TRBV7-7 to TRBJ2-2; no definite D call. The ends were cut back, 8 bases at V and 2 bases at J, with 12 bases in the middle. CDR3 length equals 14 residues. Germline V gene sequence: CDR1 SSHAT, CDR2 FNYEAQ (reference sequence). CDR3 sequence reads: CASPVGRNTGELFF. In nucleotides, the CDR3 is TGTGCCAGCCCCGTAGGACGTAACACCGGGGAGCTGTTTTTT.

This clonotype was seen a handful of times. J is TRBJ2-3 and V is TRBV7-9; the match to TRBD2 covers 9 bases. The CDR3 runs to 16 residues. The J segment lost 0 bases and the V segment lost 4 bases, leaving 5 bases of the junction unmatched. The germline gives CDR1 SEHNR, CDR2 FQNEAQ (reference sequence). The CDR3 spells CASSSSGLASTDTQYF. The DNA for the CDR3 is TGTGCCAGCAGCTCATCGGGACTAGCTAGCACAGATACGCAGTATTTT.

This clonotype was counted at least ten times. The chain has TRBV20-1 and TRBJ2-1; TRBD2 matches at 10 bases. Germline lookup yields CDR1 DFQATT and CDR2 SNEGSKA (reference sequence). V was clipped by 3 bases and J by 6 bases; unmatched bases: 14. The CDR3 extends over 17 amino acids. The CDR3 nucleotides read TGCAGTGCTAGTCAGTATCGAGCGGGGGGGCTGGGCAATGAGCAGTTCTTC. Protein: CSASQYRAGGLGNEQFF.

This clonotype was counted only a few times. The chain couples TRBV7-9 to TRBJ1-6, with D unclear. The germline CDR1 and CDR2 sequences are SEHNR and FQNEAQ (reference sequence). The CDR3 totals 17 residues. Trimming stripped 2 bases from V and 4 bases from J, with 15 bases between. CDR3 loop: CASSLHSATDYNSPLHF. CDR3 nucleotides: TGTGCCAGCAGCTTACACAGCGCCACCGATTATAATTCACCCCTCCACTTT. Based on the CDR3 plus reference TRBV7-9 and TRBJ1-6, the full variable domain is DTGVSQNPRHKITKRGQNVTFRCDPISEHNRLYWYRQTLGQGPEFLTYFQNEAQLEKSRLLSDRFSAERPKGSFSTLEIQRTEQGDSAMYLCASSLHSATDYNSPLHFGNGTRLTVT.

V and J are TRBV15 and TRBJ2-3, with 7 bases lining up with TRBD1. J lost 2 bases, V lost 6 bases, and 8 bases had no gene match. The CDR3 spans 15 residues. Germline V CDR1 and CDR2: LNHNV, YYDKDF (reference sequence). The CDR3 spells CATRQSGTVTDTQYF. DNA for the CDR3: TGTGCCACCAGACAATCCGGGACAGTCACAGATACGCAGTATTTT.

This clonotype was found a few times. The V and J genes are TRBV7-9 and TRBJ2-7; D might be TRBD2 (5 bases). The CDR3 loop spans 11 amino acids. Germline V gene lookup returns CDR1 SEHNR and CDR2 FQNEAQ (reference sequence). The V end was cut by 3 bases, the J end by 7 bases, with 7 bases between. CDR3 nucleotides: TGTGCCAGCAGCTTCACGGGGGAGCAGTACTTC. Its protein is CASSFTGEQYF.

The V call is TRBV24-1, the J call TRBJ1-2; D ambiguous. Per the germline V gene, CDR1 is KGHDR and CDR2 is SFDVKD. CDR3 size: 14 residues. V lost 2 bases and J lost 8, with 14 bases in between. CDR3 sequence reads: CATSDSLTVRGYTF. CDR3 coding DNA: TGTGCCACCAGTGATTCGTTGACCGTGCGGGGCTACACCTTC.

This clonotype was counted only a few times. The chain is built from TRBV7-2 and TRBJ1-3; D call uncertain. CDR3 length: 13 amino acids. Deletions cut 3 bases from V and 2 bases from J, with 5 bases between. The germline gives CDR1 SGHTA, CDR2 FQGNSA. CDR3 residues: CASSLHTGNTIYF. CDR3 in DNA: TGTGCCAGCAGCTTGCACACTGGAAACACCATATATTTT.

The chain links TRBV7-6 to TRBJ2-3, with D perhaps TRBD1 (6 bases). This CDR3 has 16 residues. The germline CDR1 and CDR2 sequences are SGHVS and FNYEAQ. V gave up 3 bases and J gave up 4 bases, with 17 bases separating them. This CDR3 reads CASSLLPPGAADTQYF. The CDR3 DNA reads as TGTGCCAGCAGCTTGCTCCCCCCAGGGGCCGCAGATACGCAGTATTTT.

The V gene is TRBV12-3 or TRBV12-4, the J gene TRBJ2-6; no reliable D call. This CDR3 has 13 residues. V dropped 7 bases and J dropped 3 bases, with 7 bases sitting between them. CDR3 amino acids: CASIPGGANVLTF. In DNA, the CDR3 is TGTGCCAGCATCCCTGGTGGGGCCAACGTCCTGACTTTC.

The chain combines TRBV4-3 with TRBJ2-7, with no clear D. CDR3 length equals 15 residues. Germline V gene sequence: CDR1 LGHNA, CDR2 YSLEER. With 0 bases removed from V and 7 bases from J, the gap between germline ends came to 16 bases. CDR3 bases: TGCGCCAGCAGCCAAGATTACTCGGCCCCTCGAGAGCAGTACTTC. It specifies CASSQDYSAPREQYF.

V gene TRBV11-2 combines with J gene TRBJ1-1; D is undetermined. Germline V gives CDR1 SGHAT, CDR2 FQNNGV. Trimming removed 1 base from V and 7 bases from J, with 7 bases in between. The CDR3 covers 12 residues. The CDR3 loop reads CASSLGQDEAFF. Here the CDR3 DNA reads TGTGCCAGCAGCTTAGGACAAGATGAAGCTTTCTTT.

This clonotype was seen a few times. The chain employs TRBV7-2 and TRBJ2-1; 10 bases match TRBD2. Losses at the gene ends were 5 bases for V and 6 bases for J; bases not matched to a gene: 13. The CDR3 sequence is 17 residues long. The germline gives CDR1 SGHTA, CDR2 FQGNSA. The CDR3 protein is CASSRTSLAGEFNEQFF. The CDR3 nucleotides read TGTGCCAGCAGCCGCACCTCCCTAGCGGGAGAATTCAATGAGCAGTTCTTC.

This clonotype was counted ten times or more. The chain uses TRBV29-1 and TRBJ2-5; TRBD1 might be the D (6 bases). The germline V gene has CDR1 SQVTM and CDR2 ANQGSEA. The CDR3 extends over 13 amino acids. V was pared by 4 bases and J by 2 bases, with 11 bases between. The CDR3 reads CSVARGSQETQYF. CDR3 DNA: TGCAGCGTTGCCAGGGGTTCTCAAGAGACCCAGTACTTC.

The chain carries TRBV29-1 and TRBJ1-6, with 7 positions matching TRBD1. The CDR3 is 13 residues long. V dropped 6 bases and J dropped 10; count of bases not matched to a gene: 9. Germline-derived CDR1 and CDR2 are SQVTM and ANQGSEA. The CDR3 loop is CSVQGTVESPLHF. The CDR3 coding sequence is TGCAGCGTGCAAGGGACAGTGGAGTCACCCCTCCACTTT.

This clonotype was seen repeatedly, ten times or more. J is TRBJ1-2 and V is TRBV20-1, with D unclear. This CDR3 contains 11 residues. CDR1 DFQATT and CDR2 SNEGSKA come from the germline V gene (reference sequence). V was pared by 3 bases and J by 9 bases, with 11 bases between. The CDR3: CSASEVISYTF. The CDR3 DNA follows: TGCAGTGCTAGCGAAGTGATAAGCTACACCTTC.

The chain employs TRBV3-1 and TRBJ2-1; 7 positions agree with TRBD2. Trimming cost V 0 bases and J 1 base; bases outside gene matches: 6. The length of the CDR3 is 17 residues. Germline values: CDR1 LGHDT, CDR2 YNNKEL (reference sequence). The CDR3 spells CASSQENGLGSYNEQFF. In nucleotides, the CDR3 is TGTGCCAGCAGCCAAGAGAATGGACTAGGGTCCTACAATGAGCAGTTCTTC.

This sequence joins TRBV4-3 and TRBJ2-3; the match to TRBD1 covers 11 bases. CDR1 and CDR2 from the germline V gene are LGHNA and YSLEER. V was pared by 4 bases and J by 4 bases, with 10 bases of the junction left unmatched. The CDR3 is 17 residues long. For the CDR3, the DNA is TGCGCCAGCAGCCCCCATTGGGGACAGGGGGTCGCAGATACGCAGTATTTT. It encodes CASSPHWGQGVADTQYF.

The chain employs TRBV10-2 and TRBJ2-7; no firm D call. Germline V lookup: CDR1 WSHSY, CDR2 SAAADI. V was cut by 2 bases and J by 1 base, with 6 bases left in between. This CDR3 contains 13 residues. The CDR3 spells CASSEAHSYEQYF. CDR3 DNA: TGCGCCAGCAGTGAGGCTCATTCCTACGAGCAGTACTTC.

The chain recombines TRBV7-2 with TRBJ2-7; TRBD1 might be the D (6 bases). From germline, CDR1 is SGHTA and CDR2 FQGNSA. The CDR3 runs 17 residues. Trimming removed 0 bases from V and 5 bases from J, with 20 bases in between. The DNA of the CDR3 is TGTGCCAGCAGCTTAGCTCCCCCCCAGGGGTTATATCACGAGCAGTACTTC. Translated, it gives CASSLAPPQGLYHEQYF.

The V and J genes are TRBV4-2 and TRBJ2-7, with D tentatively TRBD1 (5 bases). The germline gives CDR1 LGHNA, CDR2 YNFKEQ. The CDR3 covers 12 residues. Between the trimmed V and J ends, which lost 3 bases and 7 bases, there was a span of 10 bases. The CDR3 loop is CASSQERQEQYF. The DNA of the CDR3 is TGTGCCAGCAGCCAGGAAAGACAGGAGCAGTACTTC.

The V call is TRBV20-1, the J call TRBJ2-7; 9 bases agree with TRBD1. The germline gives CDR1 DFQATT, CDR2 SNEGSKA (reference sequence). V shed 2 bases and J 0 bases; nucleotides not matched to a gene: 5. CDR3 length equals 15 residues. CDR3 region: CSARRRDRDSYEQYF. The CDR3 DNA follows: TGCAGTGCTAGACGCCGGGACAGGGACTCCTACGAGCAGTACTTC.

The table lists this clonotype with a few counts. The chain uses TRBV5-1 and TRBJ1-1; D is possibly TRBD1 (6 bases). Per germline, CDR1 SGHRS and CDR2 YFSETQ. V shed 8 bases and J shed 5 bases, with 13 bases lying between them. The CDR3 length is 12 residues. The CDR3 loop reads CASNGGGTEAFF. CDR3 sequence (DNA): TGCGCCAGTAACGGAGGGGGAACTGAAGCTTTCTTT.

This clonotype has more than one count but fewer than ten. V is TRBV12-3 or TRBV12-4 and J is TRBJ2-5; the match to TRBD2 covers 9 bases. J was trimmed by 7 bases and V by 6 bases; bases with no gene match: 15. The CDR3 totals 16 residues. The CDR3: CASSPLAGPPGGTQYF. Here the CDR3 DNA reads TGTGCCAGCAGCCCCCTAGCGGGGCCCCCTGGGGGGACCCAGTACTTC.

A few counts support this clonotype. The chain carries TRBV5-1 and TRBJ2-3, with 10 bases lining up with TRBD2. CDR3 size: 15 residues. Germline values: CDR1 SGHRS, CDR2 YFSETQ. V lost 4 bases and J lost 4; bases outside the gene matches: 6. CDR3 region: CASSVLAGWADTQYF. DNA for the CDR3: TGCGCCAGCAGCGTACTAGCGGGGTGGGCAGATACGCAGTATTTT. Full variable domain (outside the CDR3, taken from reference TRBV5-1 and TRBJ2-3): KAGVTQTPRYLIKTRGQQVTLSCSPISGHRSVSWYQQTPGQGLQFLFEYFSETQRNKGNFPGRFSGRQFSNSRSEMNVSTLELGDSALYLCASSVLAGWADTQYFGPGTRLTVL.